The rows below give T cell receptor beta chains drawn from one sample of a study of cytomegalovirus exposure and HLA in healthy donors. The data were produced by immunoSEQ multiplex PCR, yet TCRdb's version contains in-frame clones alone and is incomplete. The sample yields roughly 220,000 clones, roughly 80% seen once. The sample comprised PBMCs. Every receptor here comes from a woman aged 35 to 49 in good health and CMV-seronegative. CDR3s include the opening cysteine and the closing phenylalanine or tryptophan. Fields, in order: J gene, clone size, V gene, D gene, CDR3 protein, CDR3 DNA. A D gene is named only where the DNA matches it firmly. Clone size appears in some rows only: once, few, many, or a class for an expanded clone.

>TRBJ1-1|few|TRBV29-1|NA
CSVGTGTTEAFF
TGCAGCGTCGGCACAGGGACCACTGAAGCTTTCTTT
>TRBJ2-1|NA|TRBV7-8|TRBD1
CASSQRQGGYNEQFF
TGTGCCAGCAGCCAGAGACAGGGGGGATACAATGAGCAGTTCTTC
>TRBJ1-3|NA|TRBV7-9|TRBD1
CASSLGDRGLGNTIYF
TGTGCCAGCAGCTTAGGGGACAGGGGGCTCGGAAACACCATATATTTT
>TRBJ2-2|NA|TRBV4-1|TRBD2
CASSQGNGRGTGELFF
TGCGCCAGCAGCCAAGGGAACGGGAGGGGAACCGGGGAGCTGTTTTTT
>TRBJ2-5|NA|TRBV6-1|NA
CASRRGGGAGETQYF
TGTGCCAGCAGGCGAGGGGGGGGCGCCGGAGAGACCCAGTACTTC
>TRBJ2-1|NA|TRBV7-9|TRBD1
CASIPRQGAHEQFF
TGTGCCAGCATTCCTAGGCAGGGGGCACATGAGCAGTTCTTC
>TRBJ2-3|NA|TRBV27|NA
CASSQADTQYF
TGTGCCAGCAGTCAGGCAGATACGCAGTATTTT
>TRBJ1-2|NA|TRBV6-5|TRBD1
CASSLTGINYGYTF
TGTGCCAGCAGTTTGACAGGGATTAACTATGGCTACACCTTC
>TRBJ2-1|once|TRBV11-3|TRBD2
CASSSSGSSYNEQFF
TGTGCCAGCAGCTCTAGCGGGAGCTCCTACAATGAGCAGTTCTTC
>TRBJ2-2|NA|TRBV19|NA
CASSTLAGAGIIIGELFF
TGTGCCAGTAGTACTCTCGCAGGGGCAGGGATTATAATCGGGGAGCTGTTTTTT
>TRBJ2-4|once|TRBV29-1|NA
CSVVVSGDIQYF
TGCAGCGTTGTGGTCTCCGGGGACATTCAGTACTTC
>TRBJ1-2|NA|TRBV28|NA
CASSSSGGGLNYGYTF
TGTGCCAGCAGCAGTTCTGGGGGGGGGCTAAACTATGGCTACACCTTC
>TRBJ2-3|NA|TRBV9|NA
CATITDTQYF
TGTGCCACCATCACAGATACGCAGTATTTT
>TRBJ1-2|NA|TRBV7-3|TRBD1
CASSPGGKGGYTF
TGTGCCAGCAGTCCAGGGGGAAAAGGTGGCTACACCTTC
>TRBJ2-2|NA|TRBV27|NA
CASRLRGTNTGELFF
TGTGCCAGCAGGTTAAGGGGTACGAACACCGGGGAGCTGTTTTTT
>TRBJ2-7|few|TRBV7-8|TRBD2
CASSLMGLAGAYEQYF
TGTGCCAGCAGCTTGATGGGACTAGCGGGAGCCTACGAGCAGTACTTC
>TRBJ1-4|NA|TRBV27|NA
CASSSIGPGGNEKLFF
TGTGCCAGCAGTTCCATCGGGCCGGGGGGTAATGAAAAACTGTTTTTT
>TRBJ1-1|NA|TRBV19|NA
CASSLWRFNPNTEAFF
TGTGCCAGTAGCCTATGGAGGTTCAACCCGAACACTGAAGCTTTCTTT
>TRBJ2-6|once|TRBV10-3|NA
CAISESRSGANVLTF
TGTGCCATCAGTGAGTCCCGCTCTGGGGCCAACGTCCTGACTTTC
>TRBJ1-1|NA|TRBV9|NA
CASSVVLGGAAFF
TGTGCCAGCAGCGTAGTTTTAGGGGGTGCGGCTTTCTTT
>TRBJ1-5|few|TRBV30|NA
CAWSVGGDQPQHF
TGTGCCTGGAGTGTAGGGGGGGATCAGCCCCAGCATTTT
>TRBJ1-2|NA|TRBV6-5|NA
CASSYVGVGGYTF
TGTGCCAGCAGTTACGTGGGAGTGGGGGGCTACACCTTC
>TRBJ1-2|NA|TRBV6-1|NA
CASSGQGGYGYTF
TGTGCCAGCAGTGGCCAAGGGGGATATGGCTACACCTTC
>TRBJ2-6|NA|TRBV30|NA
CAWSLGGANVLTF
TGTGCCTGGAGTCTCGGTGGGGCCAACGTCCTGACTTTC
>TRBJ1-4|NA|TRBV27|NA
CASRRGTANEKLFF
TGTGCCAGTCGGCGGGGGACGGCTAATGAAAAACTGTTTTTT
>TRBJ2-7|NA|TRBV7-9|NA
CASSLDTNYEQYF
TGTGCCAGCAGCCTGGACACGAACTACGAGCAGTACTTC
>TRBJ1-2|NA|TRBV19|NA
CASSTTGAGYTF
TGTGCCAGTAGTACTACAGGAGCCGGCTACACCTTC